Here is one TCR beta chain with its context. Its antigen is unknown. No per-base quality is available; no much larger clone lies one base away. The collaborating institutions used their own protocols to collect whole blood in K2EDTA tubes. For TCRbeta analysis, collaborators shipped samples as frozen whole blood, isolated PBMCs, or DNA extracted from either of those sample types. Spanning cysteine to phenylalanine, the CDR3 consists of 16 amino acids. Only CDR3 DNA is held: 48 bases, read in frame from base 1. For this chain, trimming is 1 base at the V end and 2 bases at the J end, and the number of junction bases without a gene match is 6. CDR1 and CDR2, per the germline V gene, are SGHAT and FQNNGV. The immunoSEQ Assay, a bias-controlled multiplex PCR, was used to amplify TCRbeta CDR3 regions from genomic DNA. The original pipeline was this. Within the assay, amplification of reference gene primers was used to estimate how many nucleated cells each sample contained. To quantify the absolute abundance of each unique TCRbeta CDR3 rearrangement, sequence reads were collapsed and filtered. Productive Simpson clonality was computed per sample as the square root of Simpson's diversity index over productive rearrangements. This is the immuneACCESS table as TCRdb keeps it, with only in-frame sequences that have V and J called. A part of the clones is gone; compared with another copy, unresolved V genes explain less than half, and the rest is unexplained. V, J and clone size were drawn from that table, and D and trimming were deduced from the DNA. The sample includes approximately 190,000 clones, with approximately 79% observed a single time. The top ten clonotypes cover approximately 15% of the sample.

The data are from a study of blood T cell repertoires in COVID-19 (dated by TCRdb to about 2020). Regarding the complete study: Samples from collaborators originated in the United States, Italy and Spain and spanned both the acute and convalescent phases of COVID-19. The prospective study material was composed of cDNA or gDNA derived from T cells, B-cell-depleted T cells, or PBMCs. Subjects who had been exposed to COVID-19, were actively infected with it, or had recovered from it provided the deeply sampled blood TCRbeta repertoires that made up the dataset. The repertoires were released in a freely available public database intended as a resource for research on the immune response to SARS-CoV-2. Samples came from the ongoing ImmuneRACE study (first 160 participants) plus 1,254 subjects from 6 global collaborators. A de-identified subject ID, COVID-19 status, age in years and sex were almost always included in the sample metadata. HLA class I and class II types, where available, came from metadata supplied by the sample provider rather than from assay-based typing.

Study-level results and caveats: Clinical and demographic metadata were provided uncurated, with the amount varying by source and participant.

The chain links TRBV11-2 with TRBJ1-1, and 8 junctional nucleotides match TRBD1. The sample was peripheral blood. The clonotype comes from a man younger than 40 with active or convalescent COVID-19. The CDR3 region reads CASSLARTGSNTEAFF. The DNA sequence follows: TGTGCCAGCAGCTTAGCGCGGACAGGGTCTAACACTGAAGCTTTCTTT.